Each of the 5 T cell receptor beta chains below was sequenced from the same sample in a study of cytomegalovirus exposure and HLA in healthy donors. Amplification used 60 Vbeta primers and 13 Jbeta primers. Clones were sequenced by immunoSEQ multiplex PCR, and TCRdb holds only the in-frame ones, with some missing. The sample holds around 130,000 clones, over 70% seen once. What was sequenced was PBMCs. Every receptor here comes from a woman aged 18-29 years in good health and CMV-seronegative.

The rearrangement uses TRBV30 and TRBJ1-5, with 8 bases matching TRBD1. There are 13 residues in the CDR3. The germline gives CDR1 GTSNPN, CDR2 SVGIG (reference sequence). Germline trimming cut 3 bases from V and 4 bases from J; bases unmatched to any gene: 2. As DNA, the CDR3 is TGTGCCTGGAGACACAGGGGGAATCAGCCCCAGCATTTT. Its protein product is CAWRHRGNQPQHF.

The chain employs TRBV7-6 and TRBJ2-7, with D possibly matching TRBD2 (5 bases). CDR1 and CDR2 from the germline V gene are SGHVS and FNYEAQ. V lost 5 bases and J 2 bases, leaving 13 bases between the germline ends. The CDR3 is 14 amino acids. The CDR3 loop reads CASSQKEAAYEQYF. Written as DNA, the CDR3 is TGTGCCAGCAGCCAAAAGGAGGCGGCCTACGAGCAGTACTTC.

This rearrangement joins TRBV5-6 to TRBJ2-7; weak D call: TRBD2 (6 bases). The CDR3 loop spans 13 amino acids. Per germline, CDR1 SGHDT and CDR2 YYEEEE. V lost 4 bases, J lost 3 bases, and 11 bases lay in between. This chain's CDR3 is CASSGDFGYEQYF. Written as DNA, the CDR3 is TGTGCCAGCAGCGGGGACTTCGGCTACGAGCAGTACTTC.

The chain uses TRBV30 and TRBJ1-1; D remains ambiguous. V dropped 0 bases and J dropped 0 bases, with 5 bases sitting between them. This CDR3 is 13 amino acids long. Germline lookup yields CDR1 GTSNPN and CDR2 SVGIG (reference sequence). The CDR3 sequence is CAWSVTVNTEAFF. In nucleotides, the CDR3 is TGTGCCTGGAGTGTCACGGTGAACACTGAAGCTTTCTTT. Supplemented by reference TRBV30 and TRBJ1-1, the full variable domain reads SQTIHQWPATLVQPVGSPLSLECTVEGTSNPNLYWYRQAAGRGLQLLFYSVGIGQISSEVPQNLSASRPQDRQFILSSKKLLLSDSGFYLCAWSVTVNTEAFFGQGTRLTVV.

The CDR3 reads CASSLANYRGATEAFF. The CDR3 DNA is TGCGCCAGCAGCTTGGCCAACTACAGGGGGGCCACTGAAGCTTTCTTT. This chain links TRBV5-1 with TRBJ1-1, with 8 bases identical to TRBD1. V gave up 0 bases and J gave up 4 bases; unmatched junction bases: 8. This CDR3 has 16 amino acids. Germline V gene data show CDR1 as SGHRS and CDR2 as YFSETQ.